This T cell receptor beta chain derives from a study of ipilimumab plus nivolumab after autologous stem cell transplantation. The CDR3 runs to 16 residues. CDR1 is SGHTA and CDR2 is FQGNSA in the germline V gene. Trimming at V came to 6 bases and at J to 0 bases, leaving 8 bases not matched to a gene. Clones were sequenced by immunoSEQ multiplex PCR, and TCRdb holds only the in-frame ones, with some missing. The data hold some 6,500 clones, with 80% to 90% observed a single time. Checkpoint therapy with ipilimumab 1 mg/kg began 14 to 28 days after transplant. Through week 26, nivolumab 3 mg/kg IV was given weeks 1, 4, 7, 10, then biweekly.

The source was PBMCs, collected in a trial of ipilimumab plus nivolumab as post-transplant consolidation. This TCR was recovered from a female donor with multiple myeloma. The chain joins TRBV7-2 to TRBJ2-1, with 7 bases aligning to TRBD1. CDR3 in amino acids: CASSRTGAHSYNEQFF. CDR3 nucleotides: TGTGCCAGCAGTAGAACAGGGGCCCACTCCTACAATGAGCAGTTCTTC.